These 23 T cell receptor beta chains were all obtained from the same sample, sequenced in a study of blood T cells in healthy people across ages. Through a sample-barcoded 5' primer and a J-beta primer mix, a second PCR was run for roughly 7 to 11 cycles. A single record per CDR3 protein comes from TCRdb applying MiXCR to the 5' RACE reads. Here the sample spans some 1.1 million distinct CDR3 sequences, roughly two fifths being singletons. Sequencing used blood. These receptor sequences come from a man between 18 and 29 years old in good health.

The rearrangement joins TRBV6-5 to TRBJ1-1; D not certain. Germline CDR1 MNHEY, CDR2 SVGAGI. This CDR3 region has 13 residues. Trimming stripped 7 bases from V and 4 bases from J, with 13 bases between. CDR3: CASNHSPGTEAFF. CDR3 nucleotide sequence: TGTGCCAGCAACCATAGTCCCGGCACTGAAGCTTTCTTT.

The rearrangement joins TRBV18 to TRBJ1-1, with D maybe TRBD1 (5 bases). V was cut by 3 bases and J by 6 bases, with 14 bases left in between. The CDR3 is 14 amino acids. Germline V lookup: CDR1 KGHSH, CDR2 LQKENI. This CDR3 reads CASSPTGISSEAFF. CDR3 nucleotides: TGTGCCAGCTCACCTACAGGCATCTCGTCTGAAGCTTTCTTT.

The chain employs TRBV5-1 and TRBJ1-5, with a possible D match to TRBD1 (5 bases). Trimming took 4 bases from V and 7 from J, leaving 15 bases between them. Germline loops: CDR1 SGHRS, CDR2 YFSETQ. The CDR3 has 14 residues. The DNA of the CDR3 is TGCGCCAGCAGCGTGGAAGGGACGGGACAGCCCCAGCATTTT. This codes for CASSVEGTGQPQHF. Together with reference TRBV5-1 and TRBJ1-5, the CDR3 gives the full variable domain: KAGVTQTPRYLIKTRGQQVTLSCSPISGHRSVSWYQQTPGQGLQFLFEYFSETQRNKGNFPGRFSGRQFSNSRSEMNVSTLELGDSALYLCASSVEGTGQPQHFGDGTRLSIL.

The CDR3 region has the DNA TGCAGTGCTAGGCTCGGGACAGGGGTAACTGAAGCTTTCTTT. Translating it yields CSARLGTGVTEAFF. The chain carries TRBV20-1 and TRBJ1-1; the match to TRBD1 covers 10 bases. V was pared by 3 bases and J by 5 bases, with 6 bases of the junction left unmatched. In germline, CDR1 is DFQATT, CDR2 SNEGSKA (reference sequence). The CDR3 has 14 residues.

The chain joins TRBV2 to TRBJ1-5; 9 bases align to TRBD1. This CDR3 comprises 13 residues. In germline, CDR1 is SNHLY, CDR2 FYNNEI. V dropped 8 bases and J dropped 7; count of bases not matched to a gene: 6. The CDR3 loop reads CASWDREGQPQHF. CDR3 in DNA: TGTGCCAGCTGGGACAGGGAAGGCCAGCCCCAGCATTTT.

This clonotype came up a few times. The chain employs TRBV2 and TRBJ1-1; D is unclear. Trimming pared 4 bases from V and 5 bases from J, leaving 11 bases between. The CDR3 consists of 13 residues. Germline values: CDR1 SNHLY, CDR2 FYNNEI. CDR3 in amino acids: CASSVMRETEAFF. DNA of the CDR3: TGTGCCAGCAGTGTTATGAGGGAAACTGAAGCTTTCTTT.

This clonotype turned up a few times. The genes are TRBV20-1 and TRBJ1-2; D is unresolved. V lost 4 bases and J lost 7, with 7 bases in between. Germline V gene data show CDR1 as DFQATT and CDR2 as SNEGSKA (reference sequence). The CDR3 covers 10 residues. This CDR3 is CSAIRLGYTF. The CDR3 region has the DNA TGCAGTGCTATACGGCTTGGCTACACCTTC.

CDR3 sequence (DNA): TGTGCCAGCAGCTCCCGCCCAAGGACAGGGGACGGCTACACCTTC. It yields the protein CASSSRPRTGDGYTF. The chain uses TRBV5-5 and TRBJ1-2; TRBD1 matches 9 bases. Looked up from germline, CDR1 is SGHKS and CDR2 is YYEKEE (reference sequence). The CDR3 is 15 amino acids. V dropped 3 bases and J dropped 8; count of bases not matched to a gene: 11.

This clonotype has only a few counts. CDR3 in amino acids: CAISAVNQPQHF. DNA for the CDR3: TGTGCCATCAGTGCAGTCAATCAGCCCCAGCATTTT. The rearrangement uses TRBV10-3 and TRBJ1-5; D is unresolved. The germline V gene has CDR1 ENHRY and CDR2 SYGVKD. Trimming took 4 bases from V and 3 from J, leaving 4 bases between them. The CDR3 spans 12 residues.

The chain links TRBV20-1 to TRBJ2-7; no definite D call. The V gene lost 0 bases and the J gene lost 6 bases, with 9 bases spanning the gap. CDR1 and CDR2 from the germline V gene are DFQATT and SNEGSKA (reference sequence). The CDR3 covers 12 residues. The DNA for the CDR3 is TGCAGTGCTAGAGACATCGTTGGCGAGCAGTACTTC. Its translation: CSARDIVGEQYF.

V gene TRBV5-1 combines with J gene TRBJ2-1; 8 bases agree with TRBD2. The DNA end favors TRBJ2-7, so the J call may be wrong. The CDR3 contains 15 residues. The germline CDR1 and CDR2 sequences are SGHRS and YFSETQ. CDR3: CASSLPGGRVNEQYF. The CDR3 coding sequence is TGCGCCAGCAGCTTGCCGGGGGGGCGAGTCAATGAGCAGTACTTC.

CDR3: CASTLAGALETQYF. CDR3 coding DNA: TGTGCCAGCACTCTAGCGGGGGCCCTAGAGACCCAGTACTTC. V gene TRBV3-1 combines with J gene TRBJ2-5, with 10 nucleotides matching TRBD2. The CDR3 runs 14 residues. Germline CDR1 reads LGHDT; CDR2 reads YNNKEL (reference sequence). V was clipped by 7 bases and J by 4 bases; unmatched bases: 6.

The chain has TRBV9 and TRBJ2-3; tentative D call: TRBD2 (6 bases). The V gene lost 3 bases and the J gene lost 6 bases, with 14 bases spanning the gap. CDR1 and CDR2 from the germline V gene are SGDLS and YYNGEE. This CDR3 has 14 residues. The CDR3 sequence: CASSAGLLGDTQYF. CDR3 nucleotide sequence: TGTGCCAGCAGCGCGGGACTCCTGGGGGATACGCAGTATTTT. Drawing the rest from reference TRBV9 and TRBJ2-3, the complete variable domain is DSGVTQTPKHLITATGQRVTLRCSPRSGDLSVYWYQQSLDQGLQFLIQYYNGEERAKGNILERFSAQQFPDLHSELNLSSLELGDSALYFCASSAGLLGDTQYFGPGTRLTVL.

V and J are TRBV29-1 and TRBJ2-5, with TRBD2 identical over 7 bases. Germline V gives CDR1 SQVTM, CDR2 ANQGSEA. This CDR3 contains 13 residues. V lost 7 bases, J lost 1 base, and 6 bases stayed unmatched. The CDR3: CSGGGGFQETQYF. The CDR3 nucleotides are TGCAGCGGGGGGGGGGGATTCCAAGAGACCCAGTACTTC.

The J gene is TRBJ1-5, the V gene TRBV7-2; D remains ambiguous. Trimming removed 1 base at V and 0 bases at J, with 10 bases between. Germline-derived CDR1 and CDR2 are SGHTA and FQGNSA. The CDR3 totals 16 residues. The CDR3 DNA sequence: TGTGCCAGCAGCTTAGGGCAGACGTATAGCAATCAGCCCCAGCATTTT. Protein: CASSLGQTYSNQPQHF.

This clonotype was recorded a few times. The junction and the germline gene differ at one end; a read error may be behind it. This chain links TRBV20-1 with TRBJ2-1; 7 nucleotides agree with TRBD1. Germline V gene sequence: CDR1 DFQATT, CDR2 SNEGSKA (reference sequence). The CDR3 is 15 amino acids. The CDR3 loop reads CSAGDQGVGDNEQFF. In DNA, the CDR3 is TGCAGTGCTGGAGACCAGGGGGTAGGTGACAATGAGCAGTTCTTC.

This chain uses TRBV20-1 with TRBJ1-5; D is unresolved. CDR1 is DFQATT and CDR2 is SNEGSKA in the germline V gene (reference sequence). Deletions cut 5 bases from V and 4 bases from J, with 18 bases between. The CDR3 runs 15 residues. CDR3: CSASRGRERNQPQHF. The CDR3 nucleotides are TGCAGTGCTTCCCGTGGTCGGGAACGTAATCAGCCCCAGCATTTT.

This clonotype was observed once. Its ends do not fully match the called genes, so a read error is possible. The chain combines TRBV7-9 with TRBJ1-4; D is undetermined. CDR1 and CDR2 (germline): SEHNR, FQNEAQ (reference sequence). This CDR3 contains 14 residues. The CDR3 loop is CASSLLSVNEKLFF. The CDR3 DNA is TGTGCTAGCAGCTTATTGTCAGTTAATGAAAAACTGTTTTTT.

The chain carries TRBV5-6 and TRBJ1-2; a possible D gene is TRBD1 (5 bases). Germline V gives CDR1 SGHDT, CDR2 YYEEEE. V shed 0 bases and J shed 7 bases, with 16 bases lying between them. This CDR3 has 15 residues. CDR3 bases: TGTGCCAGCAGCTTGGATGGTGGCAGGGCTAGTGGCTACACCTTC. Protein: CASSLDGGRASGYTF.

This clonotype was seen a few times. V and J are TRBV20-1 and TRBJ2-5, with D possibly matching TRBD1 (6 bases). The CDR3 is made up of 19 amino acids. V lost 7 bases and J lost 3, with 33 bases in between. Germline CDR1 is DFQATT and CDR2 is SNEGSKA (reference sequence). The CDR3 DNA reads TGCAGTGTCGCGAGGTTTGGCAGTGACAGGAACGTGCTCGAAGAGACCCAGTACTTC. This encodes CSVARFGSDRNVLEETQYF.

The chain combines TRBV4-1 with TRBJ2-3; D is uncertain. CDR3 size: 17 residues. Germline lookup yields CDR1 MGHRA and CDR2 YSYEKL. The germline V and J ends were trimmed by 1 base and 3 bases, with 17 bases remaining between them. The CDR3 sequence is CASSQGSPALVTDTQYF. As DNA, the CDR3 is TGCGCCAGCAGCCAAGGATCCCCTGCTCTAGTGACAGATACGCAGTATTTT.

The chain recombines TRBV14 with TRBJ2-7; possibly TRBD1 for D (5 bases). With 2 bases removed from V and 8 bases from J, the gap between germline ends came to 7 bases. Germline CDR1 SGHDN, CDR2 FVKESK. This CDR3 contains 11 residues. The CDR3 protein is CASSQQGKQYF. CDR3 nucleotides: TGTGCCAGCAGCCAACAGGGCAAGCAGTACTTC.

This clonotype was found a few times. The chain joins TRBV7-9 to TRBJ1-4; tentatively, D is TRBD1 (6 bases). The CDR3 covers 15 residues. Between the trimmed V and J ends, which lost 5 bases and 7 bases, there was a span of 17 bases. Germline CDR1 SEHNR, CDR2 FQNEAQ (reference sequence). The CDR3 region has the DNA TGTGCCAGCAGCCCGGAAGGGGGGGCGGCTGAAAAACTGTTTTTT. This sequence encodes CASSPEGGAAEKLFF.